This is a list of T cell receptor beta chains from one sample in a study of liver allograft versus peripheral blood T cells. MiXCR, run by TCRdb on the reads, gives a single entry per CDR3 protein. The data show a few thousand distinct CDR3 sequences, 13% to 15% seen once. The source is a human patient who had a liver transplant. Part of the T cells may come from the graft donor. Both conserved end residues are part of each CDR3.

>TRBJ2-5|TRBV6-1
CASSFGRGFRETQYF
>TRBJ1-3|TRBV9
CASSEGTGGRNTIYF
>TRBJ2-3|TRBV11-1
CASSSQSIPGLAGEGDTQYF
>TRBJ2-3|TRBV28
CASSLSDTQYF
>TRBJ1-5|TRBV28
CASDVSGASNQPQHF
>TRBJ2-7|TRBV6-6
CASTRGKGIYEQYF
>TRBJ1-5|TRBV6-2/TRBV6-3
CASSYHRTLTQPQHF
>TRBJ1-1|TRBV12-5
CASSQGESTEAFF
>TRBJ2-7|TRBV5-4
CASSFPMGQGKDEQYF
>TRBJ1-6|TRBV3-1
CASSLRDRGRGNSPLHF
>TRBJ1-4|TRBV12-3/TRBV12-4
CASSTPASAEKLFF
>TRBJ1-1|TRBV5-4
CASSFQGARTEAFF
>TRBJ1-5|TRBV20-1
CSAMDSLNQPQHF
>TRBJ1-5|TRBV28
CASSGWDRANQPQHF
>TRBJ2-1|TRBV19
CASSSLADNEQFF
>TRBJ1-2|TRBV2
CASSELRAYGYTF
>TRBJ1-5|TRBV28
CASSLPPNQPQHF
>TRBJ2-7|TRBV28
CASTRASGRAESYEQYF
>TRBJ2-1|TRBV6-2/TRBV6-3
CASNHYNEQFF
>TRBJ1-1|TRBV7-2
CASSQQGLDTEAFF
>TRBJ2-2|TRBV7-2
CASSLGRTPGELFF
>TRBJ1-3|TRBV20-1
CSARSAAGLSGNTIYF
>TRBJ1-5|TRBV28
CASSFTPSDSGNQPQHF